Presented here are 16 T cell receptor beta chains from one specimen sequenced in a study of Graves' ophthalmopathy and Graves' hyperthyroidism. TCR beta CDR3 amplification used RNA transcripts. Investigators did first-round RT-PCR with HTBI primers, then second-round multiplex PCR. Each CDR3 protein is one row after TCRdb ran MiXCR on the multiplex PCR reads. Of 200,000 to 250,000 distinct CDR3 sequences in the sample, 40% to 50% were seen once. The sample comprised peripheral blood. Every receptor here comes from an adult man with Graves' ophthalmopathy.

This clonotype showed up just a few times. V is TRBV5-6 and J is TRBJ1-1; 9 nucleotides align to TRBD1. The V gene end was trimmed by 4 bases and the J gene end by 0 bases; junction bases not matched to a gene: 1. The germline CDR1 and CDR2 sequences are SGHDT and YYEEEE. This CDR3 is built from 14 residues. The CDR3 loop reads CASSRQGVNTEAFF. CDR3 DNA: TGTGCCAGCAGCCGACAGGGGGTGAACACTGAAGCTTTCTTT.

The chain employs TRBV24-1 and TRBJ1-1, with 7 bases fitting TRBD1. The CDR3 contains 12 residues. After removal of 11 bases from V and 5 bases from J, the junction contained 7 bases not matched to a gene. Germline-derived CDR1 and CDR2 are KGHDR and SFDVKD. CDR3 in DNA: TGTGCCAGCTCAGACAGGGATACTGAAGCTTTCTTT. Translation gives CASSDRDTEAFF.

The chain recombines TRBV9 with TRBJ1-4; D not resolved. Germline CDR1 SGDLS, CDR2 YYNGEE. The CDR3 sequence is 16 residues long. V was pared by 0 bases and J by 4 bases, with 13 bases between. The CDR3 DNA is TGTGCCAGCAGCGTAGAGCCGGAGGACGTTAATGAAAAACTGTTTTTT. Translation: CASSVEPEDVNEKLFF.

The genes are TRBV25-1 and TRBJ2-5; D could derive from TRBD1 or TRBD2 (6 bases each). The CDR3 spans 18 residues. The V and J ends lost 4 bases and 0 bases respectively, with 21 bases between them. Per germline, CDR1 MGHDK and CDR2 SYGVNS. The CDR3 region is CASSVGGTGMLYQETQYF. The CDR3, as DNA: TGTGCCAGCAGTGTGGGGGGAACAGGGATGTTGTACCAAGAGACCCAGTACTTC. Combining the CDR3 with reference TRBV25-1 and TRBJ2-5 gives the whole variable domain EADIYQTPRYLVIGTGKKITLECSQTMGHDKMYWYQQDPGMELHLIHYSYGVNSTEKGDLSSESTVSRIRTEHFPLTLESARPSHTSQYLCASSVGGTGMLYQETQYFGPGTRLLVL.

This clonotype was seen only a few times. The genes are TRBV2 and TRBJ2-5; no firm D call. The CDR3 totals 14 residues. V shed 3 bases and J shed 5 bases, with 13 bases lying between them. Per the germline V gene, CDR1 is SNHLY and CDR2 is FYNNEI. CDR3 sequence: CASSERPSWETQYF. CDR3 nucleotide sequence: TGTGCCAGCAGTGAGAGACCGAGTTGGGAGACCCAGTACTTC. Full variable domain (remainder filled in from reference TRBV2 and TRBJ2-5): EPEVTQTPSHQVTQMGQEVILRCVPISNHLYFYWYRQILGQKVEFLVSFYNNEISEKSEIFDDQFSVERPDGSNFTLKIRSTKLEDSAMYFCASSERPSWETQYFGPGTRLLVL.

This clonotype was seen more than once but under ten times. The chain couples TRBV5-1 to TRBJ2-2; TRBD1 is a possible D gene (6 bases). From germline, CDR1 is SGHRS and CDR2 YFSETQ. CDR3 length: 14 residues. Deletions cut 7 bases from V and 1 base from J, with 11 bases between. The CDR3 nucleotides read TGCGCCAGCGGACAGTCAAGGAACACCGGGGAGCTGTTTTTT. Translated: CASGQSRNTGELFF.

J is TRBJ1-2 and V is TRBV4-2; D uncertain. Germline CDR1 LGHNA, CDR2 YNFKEQ. Between the trimmed V and J ends, which lost 4 bases and 6 bases, there was a span of 12 bases. This CDR3 comprises 13 residues. DNA for the CDR3: TGTGCCAGCAGCCCTATGGAGAGGGATGGCTACACCTTC. This gives the protein CASSPMERDGYTF.

On this clonotype itself: A junction end diverges from the germline sequence, so it may reflect a read error. The V and J genes are TRBV29-1 and TRBJ2-7; 7 nucleotides align to TRBD1. Germline CDR1 is SQVTM and CDR2 is ANQGSEA. The CDR3 has 15 amino acids. CDR3 sequence reads: CVSSGSNRGSCEQYF. CDR3 nucleotide sequence: TGTGTCAGCAGTGGGTCCAACAGGGGCTCCTGCGAGCAGTACTTC.

The rearrangement links TRBV20-1 to TRBJ2-1, with D uncertain. The CDR3 covers 11 residues. The V end lost 0 bases, the J end lost 5 bases, and 2 bases lay between the germline ends. CDR1 is DFQATT and CDR2 is SNEGSKA in the germline V gene (reference sequence). The CDR3 loop is CSAREDNEQFF. CDR3 nucleotide sequence: TGCAGTGCTAGAGAGGACAATGAGCAGTTCTTC.

This chain joins TRBV6-1 and TRBJ1-2; 7 bases agree with TRBD1. J was trimmed by 4 bases and V by 7 bases; bases with no gene match: 9. The CDR3 sequence is 14 residues long. In germline, CDR1 is MNHNS, CDR2 SASEGT. The CDR3 region has the DNA TGTGCCAGCAATACCCTGACAGGGCTCTATGGCTACACCTTC. Its protein product is CASNTLTGLYGYTF.

V and J are TRBV5-6 and TRBJ1-1; weak D call: TRBD1 (6 bases). The germline V gene encodes CDR1 SGHDT and CDR2 YYEEEE. The CDR3 loop spans 16 amino acids. V was cut by 1 base and J by 7 bases, with 20 bases left in between. CDR3 in DNA: TGTGCCAGCAGCTTGTTTGGTGCCTCAGGGGTAGGTGAAGCTTTCTTT. Residues: CASSLFGASGVGEAFF.

The chain employs TRBV20-1 and TRBJ2-2; 9 bases are a match to TRBD2. The CDR3 runs 17 residues. Trimming took 4 bases from V and 2 from J; bases not matched to a gene: 11. The germline gives CDR1 DFQATT, CDR2 SNEGSKA (reference sequence). The CDR3 here is CSAIPAAGGSNTGELFF. CDR3 coding DNA: TGCAGTGCTATACCGGCGGCGGGGGGGTCTAACACCGGGGAGCTGTTTTTT.

V is TRBV11-3 and J is TRBJ2-7; D gene unclear. Trimming shortened V by 5 bases and J by 11 bases, and 19 bases separated the two germline ends. The CDR3 loop spans 13 amino acids. From germline, CDR1 is SGHNT and CDR2 YENEEA. CDR3 protein: CASSQKRPYPKYF. The CDR3 nucleotides read TGTGCCAGCAGCCAAAAGCGACCCTACCCAAAGTACTTC. Variable domain in full (rest from reference TRBV11-3 and TRBJ2-7): EAGVVQSPRYKIIEKKQPVAFWCNPISGHNTLYWYLQNLGQGPELLIRYENEEAVDDSQLPKDRFSAERLKGVDSTLKIQPAELGDSAVYLCASSQKRPYPKYFGPGTRLTVT.

The chain is built from TRBV12-3 or TRBV12-4 and TRBJ2-7; TRBD1 aligns across 7 bases. Trimming took 7 bases from V and 2 from J; bases not matched to a gene: 8. The CDR3 is 14 amino acids. The DNA of the CDR3 is TGTGCCAGCACCCGACGGACAGGAACCTACGAGCAGTACTTC. It translates to CASTRRTGTYEQYF.

This clonotype showed up just once. V gene TRBV7-6 combines with J gene TRBJ2-6; 7 bases are a match to TRBD1. The CDR3 runs 16 residues. V lost 5 bases, J lost 3 bases, and 7 bases stayed unmatched. Germline V gene lookup returns CDR1 SGHVS and CDR2 FNYEAQ. Written as DNA, the CDR3 is TGTGCCAGCAGCAGCTTGACAGGGTTTGGGGCCAACGTCCTGACTTTC. It encodes CASSSLTGFGANVLTF.

The V and J genes are TRBV20-1 and TRBJ1-1; 7 bases are shared with TRBD1. Germline V CDR1 and CDR2: DFQATT, SNEGSKA (reference sequence). The length of the CDR3 is 13 residues. The V gene end was trimmed by 6 bases and the J gene end by 0 bases; junction bases not matched to a gene: 4. This CDR3 reads CSAADRMNTEAFF. DNA of the CDR3: TGCAGTGCCGCGGACAGGATGAACACTGAAGCTTTCTTT.